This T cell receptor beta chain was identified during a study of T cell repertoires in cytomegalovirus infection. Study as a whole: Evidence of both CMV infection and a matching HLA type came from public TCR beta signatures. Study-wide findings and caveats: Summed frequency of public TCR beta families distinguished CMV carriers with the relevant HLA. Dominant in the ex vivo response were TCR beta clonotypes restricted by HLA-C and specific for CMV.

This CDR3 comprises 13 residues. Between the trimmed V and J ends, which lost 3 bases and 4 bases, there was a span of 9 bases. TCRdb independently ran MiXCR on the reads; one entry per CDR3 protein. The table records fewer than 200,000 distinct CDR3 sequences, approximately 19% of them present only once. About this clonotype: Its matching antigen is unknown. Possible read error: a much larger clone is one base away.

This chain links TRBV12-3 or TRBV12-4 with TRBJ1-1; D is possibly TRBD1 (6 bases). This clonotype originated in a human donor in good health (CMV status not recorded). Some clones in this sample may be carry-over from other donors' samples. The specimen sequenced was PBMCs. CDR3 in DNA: TGTGCCAGCAGTTTTACAGGGCCCACTGAAGCTTTCTTT. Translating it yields CASSFTGPTEAFF.